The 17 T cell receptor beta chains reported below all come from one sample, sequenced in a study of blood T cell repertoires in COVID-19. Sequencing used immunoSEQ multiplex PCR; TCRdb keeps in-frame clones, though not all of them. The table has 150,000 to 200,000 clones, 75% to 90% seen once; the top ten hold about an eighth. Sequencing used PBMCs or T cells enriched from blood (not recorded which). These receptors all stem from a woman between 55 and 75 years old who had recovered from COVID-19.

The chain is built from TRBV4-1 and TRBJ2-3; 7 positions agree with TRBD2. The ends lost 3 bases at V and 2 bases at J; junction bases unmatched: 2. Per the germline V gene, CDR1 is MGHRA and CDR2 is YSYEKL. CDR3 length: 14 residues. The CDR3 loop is CASSQLAATDTQYF. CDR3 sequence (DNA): TGCGCCAGCAGCCAGCTAGCGGCCACAGATACGCAGTATTTT.

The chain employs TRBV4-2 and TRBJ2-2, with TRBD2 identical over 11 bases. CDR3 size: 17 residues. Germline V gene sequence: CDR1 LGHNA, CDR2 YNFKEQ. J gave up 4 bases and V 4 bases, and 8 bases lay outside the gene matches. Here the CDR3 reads CASSPLSSGRVTGELFF. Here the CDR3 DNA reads TGTGCCAGCAGCCCCCTGAGTAGCGGGAGGGTCACCGGGGAGCTGTTTTTT.

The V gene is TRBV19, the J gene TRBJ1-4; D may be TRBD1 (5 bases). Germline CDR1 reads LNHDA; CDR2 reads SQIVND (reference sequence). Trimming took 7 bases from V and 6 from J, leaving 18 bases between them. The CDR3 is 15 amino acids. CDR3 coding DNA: TGTGCCAGTACCAGGAGGGGAAGATTGGATGAAAAACTGTTTTTT. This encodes CASTRRGRLDEKLFF.

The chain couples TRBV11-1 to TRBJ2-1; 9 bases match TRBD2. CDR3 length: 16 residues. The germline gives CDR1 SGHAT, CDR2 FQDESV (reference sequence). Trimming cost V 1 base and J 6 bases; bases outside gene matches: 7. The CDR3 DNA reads TGTGCCAGCAGCTTAGGGAGCGGGAGGAAGGCCAATGAGCAGTTCTTC. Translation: CASSLGSGRKANEQFF.

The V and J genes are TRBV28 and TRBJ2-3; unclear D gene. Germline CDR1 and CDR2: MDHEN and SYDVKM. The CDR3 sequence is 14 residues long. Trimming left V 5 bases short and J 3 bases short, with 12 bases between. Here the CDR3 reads CASSPPHATDTQYF. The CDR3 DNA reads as TGTGCCAGCAGTCCACCTCATGCGACAGATACGCAGTATTTT.

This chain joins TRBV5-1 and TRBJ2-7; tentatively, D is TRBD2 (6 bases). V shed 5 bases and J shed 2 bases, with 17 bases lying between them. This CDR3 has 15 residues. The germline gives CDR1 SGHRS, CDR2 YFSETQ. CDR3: CASSFWRDPTYEQYF. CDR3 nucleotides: TGCGCCAGCAGTTTTTGGAGGGACCCCACCTACGAGCAGTACTTC.

The chain's CDR3 is CASSVSGTSGTKDTQYF. The CDR3 bases are TGTGCCAGCAGCGTCTCCGGGACTAGCGGGACGAAAGATACGCAGTATTTT. The chain recombines TRBV2 with TRBJ2-3, with 13 bases that match TRBD2. Germline-derived CDR1 and CDR2 are SNHLY and FYNNEI. V shed 6 bases and J 5 bases; nucleotides not matched to a gene: 11. CDR3 length: 17 amino acids.

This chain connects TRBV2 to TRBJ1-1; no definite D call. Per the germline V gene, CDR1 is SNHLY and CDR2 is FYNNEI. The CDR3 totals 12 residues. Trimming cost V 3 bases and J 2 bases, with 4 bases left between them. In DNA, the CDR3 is TGTGCCAGCAGTGACAGAAACACTGAAGCTTTCTTT. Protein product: CASSDRNTEAFF.

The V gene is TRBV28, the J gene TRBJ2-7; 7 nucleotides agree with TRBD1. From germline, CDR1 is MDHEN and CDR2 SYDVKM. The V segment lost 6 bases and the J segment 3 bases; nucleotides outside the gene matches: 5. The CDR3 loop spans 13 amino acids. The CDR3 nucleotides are TGTGCCAGCAGGACTTGGGACAGCTACGAGCAGTACTTC. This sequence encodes CASRTWDSYEQYF.

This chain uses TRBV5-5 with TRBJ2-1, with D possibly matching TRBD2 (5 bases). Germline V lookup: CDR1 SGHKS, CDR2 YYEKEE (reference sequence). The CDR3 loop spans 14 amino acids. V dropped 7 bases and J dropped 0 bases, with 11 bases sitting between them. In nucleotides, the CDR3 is TGTGCCAGCCGGGGTCTAAGCTCCTACAATGAGCAGTTCTTC. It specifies CASRGLSSYNEQFF.

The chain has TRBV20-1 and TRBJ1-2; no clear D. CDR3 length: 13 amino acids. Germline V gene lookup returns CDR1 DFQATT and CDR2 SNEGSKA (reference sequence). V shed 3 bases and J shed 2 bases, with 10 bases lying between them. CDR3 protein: CSASATWNYGYTF. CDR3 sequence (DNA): TGCAGTGCTAGTGCTACGTGGAACTATGGCTACACCTTC.

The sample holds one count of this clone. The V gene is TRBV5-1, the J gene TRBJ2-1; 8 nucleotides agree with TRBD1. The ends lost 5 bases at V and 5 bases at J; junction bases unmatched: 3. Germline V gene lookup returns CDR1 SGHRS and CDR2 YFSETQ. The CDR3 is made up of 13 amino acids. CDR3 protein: CASRQGDNNEQFF. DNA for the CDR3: TGCGCCAGCAGACAGGGGGATAACAATGAGCAGTTCTTC.

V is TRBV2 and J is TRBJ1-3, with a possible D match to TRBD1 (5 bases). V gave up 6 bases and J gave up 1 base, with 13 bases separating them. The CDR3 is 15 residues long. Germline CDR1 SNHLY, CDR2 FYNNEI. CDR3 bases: TGTGCCAGCAGGGCAGACAGAACTTCTGGAAACACCATATATTTT. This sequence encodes CASRADRTSGNTIYF.

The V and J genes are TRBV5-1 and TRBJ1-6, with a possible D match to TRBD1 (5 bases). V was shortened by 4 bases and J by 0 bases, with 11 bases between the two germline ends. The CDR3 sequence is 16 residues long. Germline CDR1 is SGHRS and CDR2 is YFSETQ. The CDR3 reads CASSPGQGSYNSPLHF. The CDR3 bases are TGCGCCAGCAGCCCCGGCCAGGGCTCCTATAATTCACCCCTCCACTTT.

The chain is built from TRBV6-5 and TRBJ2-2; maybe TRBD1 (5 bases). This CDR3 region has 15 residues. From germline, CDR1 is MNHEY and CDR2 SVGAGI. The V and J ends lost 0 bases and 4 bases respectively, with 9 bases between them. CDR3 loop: CASSYSGASTGELFF. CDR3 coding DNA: TGTGCCAGCAGTTACTCAGGGGCGTCCACCGGGGAGCTGTTTTTT.

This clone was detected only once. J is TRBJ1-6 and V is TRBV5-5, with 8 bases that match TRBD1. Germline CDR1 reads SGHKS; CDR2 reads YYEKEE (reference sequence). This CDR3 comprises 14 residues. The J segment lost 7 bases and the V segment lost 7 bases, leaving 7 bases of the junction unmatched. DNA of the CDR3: TGTGCCAGCGGTTCGACAGGGGAGAATTCACCCCTCCACTTT. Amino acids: CASGSTGENSPLHF.

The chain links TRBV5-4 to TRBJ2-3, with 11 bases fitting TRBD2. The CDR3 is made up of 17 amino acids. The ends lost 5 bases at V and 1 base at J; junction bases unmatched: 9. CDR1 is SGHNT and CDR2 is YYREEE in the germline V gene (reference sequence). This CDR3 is CASRSGTSGAGTDTQYF. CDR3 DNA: TGTGCCAGCAGGTCCGGGACTAGCGGAGCGGGCACAGATACGCAGTATTTT.